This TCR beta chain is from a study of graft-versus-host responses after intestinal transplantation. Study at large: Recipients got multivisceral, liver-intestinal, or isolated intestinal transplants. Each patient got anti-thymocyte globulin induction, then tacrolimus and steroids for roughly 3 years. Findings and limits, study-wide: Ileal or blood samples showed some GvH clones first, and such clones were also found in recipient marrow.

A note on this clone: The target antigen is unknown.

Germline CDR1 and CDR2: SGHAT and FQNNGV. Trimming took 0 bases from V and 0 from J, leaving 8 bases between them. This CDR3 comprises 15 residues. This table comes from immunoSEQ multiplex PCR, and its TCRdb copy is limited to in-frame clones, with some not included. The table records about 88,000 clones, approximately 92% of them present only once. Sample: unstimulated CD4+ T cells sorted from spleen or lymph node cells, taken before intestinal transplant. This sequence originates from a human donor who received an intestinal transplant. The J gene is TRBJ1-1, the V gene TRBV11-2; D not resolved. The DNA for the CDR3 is TGTGCCAGCAGCTTAGACAGCATAATGAACACTGAAGCTTTCTTT. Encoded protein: CASSLDSIMNTEAFF.